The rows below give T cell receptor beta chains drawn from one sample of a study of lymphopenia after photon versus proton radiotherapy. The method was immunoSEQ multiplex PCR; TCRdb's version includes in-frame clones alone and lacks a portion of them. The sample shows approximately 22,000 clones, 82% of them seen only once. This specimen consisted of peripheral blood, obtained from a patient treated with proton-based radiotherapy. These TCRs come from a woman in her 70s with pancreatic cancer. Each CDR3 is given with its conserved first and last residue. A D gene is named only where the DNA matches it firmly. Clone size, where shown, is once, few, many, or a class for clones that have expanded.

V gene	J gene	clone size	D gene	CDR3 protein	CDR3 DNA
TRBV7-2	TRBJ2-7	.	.	CASSLDTESAAREQYF	TGTGCCAGCAGCTTAGACACAGAGAGCGCCGCGAGGGAGCAGTACTTC
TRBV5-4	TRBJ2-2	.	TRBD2	CASSLEAGAGELFF	TGTGCCAGCAGCTTGGAGGCGGGAGCCGGGGAGCTGTTTTTT
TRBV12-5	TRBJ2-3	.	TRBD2	CASGASGLGTQYF	TGTGCTAGTGGTGCCTCGGGACTAGGCACGCAGTATTTT
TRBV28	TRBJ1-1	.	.	CASGIGMNTEAFF	TGTGCCAGCGGCATCGGTATGAACACTGAAGCTTTCTTT
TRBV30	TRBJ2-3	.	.	CAWSGGNTDTQYF	TGTGCCTGGAGTGGTGGGAACACAGATACGCAGTATTTT
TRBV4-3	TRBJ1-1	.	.	CASSQVGGGAAAFF	TGCGCCAGCAGCCAAGTTGGAGGAGGGGCGGCAGCTTTCTTT
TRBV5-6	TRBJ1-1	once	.	CASSLWGTLNTEAFF	TGTGCCAGCAGCTTGTGGGGAACGCTGAACACTGAAGCTTTCTTT
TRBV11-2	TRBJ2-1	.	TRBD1	CASGDRGLNEQFF	TGTGCCAGCGGAGACAGGGGGCTAAATGAGCAGTTCTTC
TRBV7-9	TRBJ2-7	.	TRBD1	CASSGTGLPIYEQYF	TGTGCCAGCAGCGGGACAGGGCTCCCCATCTACGAGCAGTACTTC
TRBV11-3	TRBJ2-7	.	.	CASSWRDTSSEQYF	TGTGCCAGCAGCTGGCGGGATACCTCCTCCGAGCAGTACTTC
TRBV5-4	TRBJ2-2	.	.	CASRWGAGGELFF	TGTGCCAGCAGGTGGGGGGCTGGCGGGGAGCTGTTTTTT
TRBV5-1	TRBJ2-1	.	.	CASSWTKNNEQFF	TGCGCCAGCAGCTGGACTAAAAACAATGAGCAGTTCTTC
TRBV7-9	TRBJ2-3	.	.	CASSLEGSSTDTQYF	TGTGCCAGCAGCTTAGAGGGGTCTAGCACAGATACGCAGTATTTT
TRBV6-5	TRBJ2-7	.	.	CASRSLAAGSYEQYF	TGTGCCAGCAGGTCCCTAGCTGCTGGCTCCTACGAGCAGTACTTC